A selection of T cell receptor beta chains follows, all from one sample in a study of T cell responses to AZD1222 COVID-19 vaccine. Libraries were prepared by immunoSEQ multiplex PCR; TCRdb keeps only in-frame clonotypes and omits some of them. The data contain over 100,000 clones, about 85% of them singletons. The sequencing here drew on peripheral blood, taken on day 0 of AZD1222 vaccination. These receptors came from an adult in good health. The CDR3 runs from the conserved cysteine through the conserved F or W. A D gene is named only where the DNA matches it firmly. Size is stated for part of the rows, as once, few or many counts, or as a class when the clone is expanded.

J gene,D gene,clone size,V gene,CDR3 DNA,CDR3 protein
TRBJ2-7,-,-,TRBV21-1,TGTGCCAGCAGCAATGTCACCCGCCGATACGAGCAGTACTTC,CASSNVTRRYEQYF
TRBJ1-4,-,-,TRBV28,TGTGCCAGCCGCCTCGACAGGTCAACTAATGAAAAACTGTTTTTT,CASRLDRSTNEKLFF
TRBJ2-5,-,-,TRBV15,TGTGCCACCAGCAGAGGGGGGCAGACCGAAGAGACCCAGTACTTC,CATSRGGQTEETQYF
TRBJ2-2,-,-,TRBV14,TGTGCCAGCAGCCACAGGGGGGCCGGGGAGCTGTTTTTT,CASSHRGAGELFF
TRBJ1-5,-,-,TRBV28,TGTGCCAGCAGTTCGACAGGACCCAGCAATCAGCCCCAGCATTTT,CASSSTGPSNQPQHF
TRBJ2-1,TRBD2,-,TRBV9,TGTGCCAGCAGCGTAGAGGGGGGACTAGCCAGCTCCTACAATGAGCAGTTCTTC,CASSVEGGLASSYNEQFF
TRBJ1-2,-,-,TRBV3-1/TRBV3-2,TGTGCCAGCAGCCTCCGGGGGGATGTGGGCTACACCTTC,CASSLRGDVGYTF
TRBJ1-1,-,-,TRBV5-4,TGTGCCAGCAGCTTGGGGCCACAGAGACTTAACACTGAAGCTTTCTTT,CASSLGPQRLNTEAFF
TRBJ2-2,-,-,TRBV5-1,TGCGCCAGCTCCAAGGGGGCCGGGGAGCTGTTTTTT,CASSKGAGELFF
TRBJ2-5,-,-,TRBV5-4,TGTGCCAGCAGCTTGGTCAGGGGGGAAGAGACCCAGTACTTC,CASSLVRGEETQYF
TRBJ2-7,-,-,TRBV9,TGTGCCAGCAGCGTAGGGAGCTCCTACGAGCAGTACTTC,CASSVGSSYEQYF
TRBJ2-3,TRBD1,-,TRBV15,TGTGCCACCAGCCCAGACAGGGTGGGTACGCAGTATTTT,CATSPDRVGTQYF
TRBJ1-1,TRBD1,few,TRBV11-2,TGTGCCAGCAGCTTAGCTCCGGGACAGTCAGCTTTCTTT,CASSLAPGQSAFF
TRBJ1-5,-,-,TRBV7-9,TGTGCCAGCAGCCTCGGACGGACTAATCAGCCCCAGCATTTT,CASSLGRTNQPQHF
TRBJ1-5,TRBD1,few,TRBV19,TGTGCCAGTAGTCATTTACCCGGGACAGAGATTGGAGCCCAGCATTTT,CASSHLPGTEIGAQHF
TRBJ1-2,-,once,TRBV30,TGTGCCTGGAGGAGAGACACTTATAACTATGGCTACACCTTC,CAWRRDTYNYGYTF
TRBJ2-5,TRBD2,-,TRBV19,TGTGCCAGTAGTATAGAGTCGTCTAGCGGGGGCCAGTACTTC,CASSIESSSGGQYF
TRBJ1-1,TRBD1,once,TRBV2,TGTGCCAGCAGTACAGGGGGCCTCACTGAAGCTTTCTTT,CASSTGGLTEAFF
TRBJ1-6,-,-,TRBV7-3,TGTGCCAGCAGCCTGAATTCACCCCTCCACTTT,CASSLNSPLHF
TRBJ1-6,-,-,TRBV15,TGTGCCACCAGCAGAGATAAGGGAAGAGGTTCACCCCTCCACTTT,CATSRDKGRGSPLHF
TRBJ1-1,-,-,TRBV3-1/TRBV3-2,TGTGCCAGCAGCCTAAGGGGGGGGTTTAAGGACACTGAAGCTTTCTTT,CASSLRGGFKDTEAFF
TRBJ1-5,-,once,TRBV27,TGTGCCAGCAGTCCGACTGGGACTCCAATGGGGAATCAGCCCCAGCATTTT,CASSPTGTPMGNQPQHF
TRBJ2-5,-,-,TRBV6-1,TGTGCCAGCAGTGACCCCGGGACTGGGGAGACCCAGTACTTC,CASSDPGTGETQYF
TRBJ1-1,TRBD1,once,TRBV10-2,TGCGCCAGCAGTCAGGGGGAGACTGAAGCTTTCTTT,CASSQGETEAFF
TRBJ1-2,TRBD1,few,TRBV29-1,TGCAGCGTCCCTAGCAGGGGGCAGCACTATGGCTACACCTTC,CSVPSRGQHYGYTF
TRBJ2-2,TRBD1,-,TRBV11-1,TGTGCCAGCAGGCCGGGGACAGCGAACACCGGGGAGCTGTTTTTT,CASRPGTANTGELFF
TRBJ2-1,-,-,TRBV7-9,TGTGCCAGCAGCTTAGGCTTCAATGAGCAGTTCTTC,CASSLGFNEQFF
TRBJ2-3,-,-,TRBV7-9,TGTGCCAGCAGCTTAGCAAGGGATAGCACAGATACGCAGTATTTT,CASSLARDSTDTQYF
TRBJ2-3,TRBD2,-,TRBV19,TGTGCCAGTAGCATATTAGCGGGAATGGCAGATACGCAGTATTTT,CASSILAGMADTQYF
TRBJ2-3,-,-,TRBV20-1,TGCAGTGCTAGTAAACGATTAACTAGCACAGATACGCAGTATTTT,CSASKRLTSTDTQYF
TRBJ1-1,TRBD1,-,TRBV10-2,TGCGCCAGCAGTGACAGGGGGATGAACACTGAAGCTTTCTTT,CASSDRGMNTEAFF
TRBJ1-1,-,-,TRBV3-1/TRBV3-2,TGTGCCAGCAGCCAGGGTGGGAAAGGAGCTTTCTTT,CASSQGGKGAFF
TRBJ2-3,TRBD2,-,TRBV4-2,TGTGCCAGCAGCCAACGTCGACTAGCGGGAGGGTACACAGATACGCAGTATTTT,CASSQRRLAGGYTDTQYF
TRBJ1-1,-,-,TRBV11-2,TGTGCCAGCAGCTTAGATCCCCTTCCCTCCGCTGAAGCTTTCTTT,CASSLDPLPSAEAFF
TRBJ2-1,TRBD1,-,TRBV9,TGTGCCAGCAGCGTTGCCCCCGGGGACAGGGGGACGAATGAGCAGTTCTTC,CASSVAPGDRGTNEQFF
TRBJ2-7,-,-,TRBV24-1,TGTGCCACCAGTGATTCCCTGGTCCACGAGCAGTACTTC,CATSDSLVHEQYF
TRBJ2-2,TRBD2,few,TRBV4-1,TGCGCCAGCAGCCAAGTGTGGCAGCGGGGAAGACTAAACACCGGGGAGCTGTTTTTT,CASSQVWQRGRLNTGELFF
TRBJ2-7,-,-,TRBV19,TGTGCCAGTAGTATGGAAACGGCGTACCCTGCCGAGCAGTACTTC,CASSMETAYPAEQYF
TRBJ2-1,TRBD2,-,TRBV27,TGTGCCAGCACCCAACGGCAGGGGGGGACTAGCGGGAGTAATGAGCAGTTCTTC,CASTQRQGGTSGSNEQFF
TRBJ1-1,TRBD1,many,TRBV4-1,TGCGCCAGCAGCACGCGGACAGGGAAGACCCCTGAAGCTTTCTTT,CASSTRTGKTPEAFF
TRBJ1-1,TRBD1,-,TRBV5-1,TGCGCCAGCAGTTTAGCCTCAGGGGGCGGTGAAGCTTTCTTT,CASSLASGGGEAFF
TRBJ2-1,-,once,TRBV29-1,TGCAGCTCTAGGGGCTACAATGAGCAGTTCTTC,CSSRGYNEQFF
TRBJ1-2,TRBD1,-,TRBV28,TGTGCCACCTCTGCGACAGGGATCTATGGCTACACCTTC,CATSATGIYGYTF
TRBJ1-5,-,-,TRBV28,TGTGCCAGCAGGGGCTCGAGCAATCAGCCCCAGCATTTT,CASRGSSNQPQHF
TRBJ2-5,-,-,TRBV7-6,TGTGCCAGCAGCCCCCACAACCAGGCCCTCCAAGAGACCCAGTACTTC,CASSPHNQALQETQYF
TRBJ1-2,TRBD1,-,TRBV24-1,TGTGCCACCAGTGACTCCGACAGGGCCAGTCTGGGCTACACCTTC,CATSDSDRASLGYTF
TRBJ1-5,-,-,TRBV7-9,TGTGCCAGCAGCTCCCCGGGGGGCTTCAATCAGCCCCAGCATTTT,CASSSPGGFNQPQHF
TRBJ1-1,-,-,TRBV28,TGTGCCAGCAGACCTCAACAGGGAAGAAACACTGAAGCTTTCTTT,CASRPQQGRNTEAFF
TRBJ2-3,-,-,TRBV5-8,TGTGCCAGCAGCTTGGCGATGGTCCCTAGCACAGATACGCAGTATTTT,CASSLAMVPSTDTQYF
TRBJ1-5,-,once,TRBV7-9,TGTGCCAGCAGCTTATTCATTGGGGGATACCAGGATCAGCCCCAGCATTTT,CASSLFIGGYQDQPQHF